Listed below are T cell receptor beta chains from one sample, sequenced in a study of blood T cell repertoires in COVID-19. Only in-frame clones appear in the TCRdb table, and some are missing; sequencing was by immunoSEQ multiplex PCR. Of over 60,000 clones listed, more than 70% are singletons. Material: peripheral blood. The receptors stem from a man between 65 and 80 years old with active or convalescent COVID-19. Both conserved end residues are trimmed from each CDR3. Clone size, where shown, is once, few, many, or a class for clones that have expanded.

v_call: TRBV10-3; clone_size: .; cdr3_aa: AISEAGWDTEAF
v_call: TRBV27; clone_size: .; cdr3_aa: ASSWAGSYEQY
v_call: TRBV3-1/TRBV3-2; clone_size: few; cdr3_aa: ASSQGGGRLQSPLH
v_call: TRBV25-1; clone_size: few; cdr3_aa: ASRGSGLWETQY
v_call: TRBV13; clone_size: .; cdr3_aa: ASSPRQDTDTQY
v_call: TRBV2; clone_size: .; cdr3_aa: ASSGGQGGQPQH
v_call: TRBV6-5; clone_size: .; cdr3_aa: ASSYPGQDRGYT
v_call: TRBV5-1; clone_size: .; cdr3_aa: ASKPGQGGGSPLH
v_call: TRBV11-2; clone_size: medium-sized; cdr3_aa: ASSEGASNQPQH
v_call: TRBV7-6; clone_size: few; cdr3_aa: ASSSDSYNSPLH
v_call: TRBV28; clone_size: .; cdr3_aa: ASSLSSSYNEQF
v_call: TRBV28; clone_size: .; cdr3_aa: ASSSYGGGAAGKILSSYEQY
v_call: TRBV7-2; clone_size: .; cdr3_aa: ASSLRRNEQF
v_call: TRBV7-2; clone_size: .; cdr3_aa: ASSSVVTGFYEQY
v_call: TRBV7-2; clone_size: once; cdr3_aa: ASSLNSPGTDNQPQH
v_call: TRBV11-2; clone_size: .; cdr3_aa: ASKLTSGGDTQY
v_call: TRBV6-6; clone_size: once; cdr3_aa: ASSYGGQEGGYT
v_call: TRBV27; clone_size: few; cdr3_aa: ASSFGQSNSPLH
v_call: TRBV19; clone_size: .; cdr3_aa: ASSPGTSTDTQY
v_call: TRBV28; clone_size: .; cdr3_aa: ASSFIGSSYEQY
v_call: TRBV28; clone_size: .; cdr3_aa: ASSLPRQGAHNEQF
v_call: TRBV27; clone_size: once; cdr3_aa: ASSSPSGIGGAGNEQF
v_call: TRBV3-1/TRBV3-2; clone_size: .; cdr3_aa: ASSQARRYT
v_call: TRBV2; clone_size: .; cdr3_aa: ASSESGSQPQH
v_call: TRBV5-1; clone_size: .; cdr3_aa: ASSLLGDYEQY
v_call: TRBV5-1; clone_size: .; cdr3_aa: ASSLQGDEQF
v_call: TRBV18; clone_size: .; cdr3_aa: ASSPDRSYGYT
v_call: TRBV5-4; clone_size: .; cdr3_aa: ASSLNAGLVRYGYT
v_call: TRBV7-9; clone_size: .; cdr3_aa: ASSGHSRDRDLAKNIQY